This T cell receptor beta chain was recovered during a study of T cell responses to AZD1222 COVID-19 vaccine. Findings and limits, study-wide: The donor group comprised mostly white British people and more females; the analysis possibly underestimated clonal diversity. No repertoire was sampled before or during the peak T cell response, only after it. Targeting of unmutated variant regions was reportedly seen in nearly half of spike-specific TCRs. Spike-spanning, vaccine-associated CD4 TCRs were dominant at 160-218 and 743-854.

The table came from immunoSEQ multiplex PCR; TCRdb's copy has only in-frame clones and leaves some out. The table records about 42,000 clones, more than 70% of them present only once. Per germline, CDR1 SGHTA and CDR2 FQGNSA. The CDR3 has 17 residues. The V gene end was trimmed by 1 base and the J gene end by 4 bases; junction bases not matched to a gene: 9. About this clone itself: Its target is unknown.

The clonotype comes from an adult who received the AZD1222 COVID-19 vaccine. The chain has TRBV7-2 and TRBJ2-5; 10 bases fit TRBD2. Sequenced here: peripheral blood, sampled 28 days after the second AZD1222 dose. The CDR3 is CASSLGLRQRGGETQYF. CDR3 sequence (DNA): TGTGCCAGCAGCTTAGGGTTGAGGCAGCGGGGGGGAGAGACCCAGTACTTC.